This TCR beta chain was recorded in a study of B cell selection in AIRE deficiency. Looked up from germline, CDR1 is SGHTA and CDR2 is FQGNSA. The length of the CDR3 is 13 residues. Trimming at V came to 5 bases and at J to 4 bases, leaving 4 bases not matched to a gene. Sorted regulatory T cells were CD4-positive, CD25-high and CD127-low or negative. General study results and limits: Roughly 29% of healthy-donor shared Treg TCRbeta sequences appeared in patient Tconv cells. CDR3s were shorter in shared Treg sequences, reflecting few non-templated nucleotide insertions. Tconv and Treg cells from AIRE-deficient patients resembled healthy donors in TCRBV usage, CDR3 length and diversity.

Note on this clone: Antigen specificity is unknown.

Here immunoSEQ multiplex PCR was the method, and the copy in TCRdb shows in-frame clones only, minus some. Altogether 20,000 to 25,000 clones are present, 94% being singletons, with the ten largest covering less than 2%. The receptor was isolated from a human donor with AIRE deficiency. The chain employs TRBV7-2 and TRBJ2-7, with 8 bases lining up with TRBD1. The sample comprised Tregs sorted from PBMCs. CDR3 loop: CASSGQGGYEQYF. The CDR3 coding sequence is TGTGCCAGCAGCGGACAGGGAGGATACGAGCAGTACTTC.